The T cell receptor beta chain described here comes from a study of shared clonotypes between healthy human individuals. Deep-level settings were used for running the assay. Clones were sequenced by immunoSEQ multiplex PCR, and TCRdb holds only the in-frame ones, with some missing. The sample yields about 560,000 clones, around 81% seen once. V lost 5 bases and J lost 2; bases outside the gene matches: 9. Germline V gene sequence: CDR1 GTSNPN, CDR2 SVGIG (reference sequence). This CDR3 is built from 16 residues. This receptor was taken from a woman in her thirties or forties in good health. Some clones in this sample may be carry-over from other donors' samples. V gene TRBV30 combines with J gene TRBJ1-2, with 12 bases that match TRBD1. Material: PBMCs. The CDR3: CAWSGTGGEKNYGYTF. The CDR3 bases are TGTGCCTGGTCCGGGACAGGGGGCGAGAAGAACTATGGCTACACCTTC.